A selection of T cell receptor beta chains follows, all from one sample in a study of blood T cell repertoires in COVID-19. The repertoire was sequenced with immunoSEQ multiplex PCR; TCRdb's copy has only in-frame clones and lacks some. The data contain approximately 250,000 clones, more than 80% of them seen just once; the ten biggest clones take up over 3.5%. Sequencing used PBMCs or T cells enriched from blood (not recorded which). These TCRs come from a woman in her twenties or thirties with acute COVID-19. Both conserved end residues are trimmed from each CDR3. The order of the fields is J gene, V gene, clone size, CDR3 protein. For some rows the clone size is stated as once, few or many, or as a class when expanded; others skip it.

j_gene: TRBJ1-4; v_gene: TRBV7-2; abundance: -; CDR3aa: ASSLAQLRNEKLF
j_gene: TRBJ2-7; v_gene: TRBV2; abundance: few; CDR3aa: ASSGEASGIYEQY
j_gene: TRBJ2-2; v_gene: TRBV6-4; abundance: once; CDR3aa: ASSSSTNTGELF
j_gene: TRBJ2-2; v_gene: TRBV13; abundance: -; CDR3aa: ASRQGSGELF
j_gene: TRBJ2-7; v_gene: TRBV19; abundance: -; CDR3aa: ASSTHGGYEQY
j_gene: TRBJ2-1; v_gene: TRBV9; abundance: -; CDR3aa: ASSVAASGIPEQF
j_gene: TRBJ2-1; v_gene: TRBV12-3/TRBV12-4; abundance: -; CDR3aa: ASRAEQENEQF
j_gene: TRBJ2-7; v_gene: TRBV6-6; abundance: -; CDR3aa: AIPDVSLRLKY
j_gene: TRBJ2-2; v_gene: TRBV28; abundance: -; CDR3aa: ASSVGGQPTGELF
j_gene: TRBJ1-1; v_gene: TRBV5-1; abundance: once; CDR3aa: ASSLAGQGLMNTEAF
j_gene: TRBJ2-3; v_gene: TRBV4-1; abundance: -; CDR3aa: ASSPVGAGGKDTQY
j_gene: TRBJ2-7; v_gene: TRBV18; abundance: -; CDR3aa: ASSMGQDRYEQY
j_gene: TRBJ2-3; v_gene: TRBV29-1; abundance: -; CDR3aa: TSRVGSSDTQY
j_gene: TRBJ2-2; v_gene: TRBV27; abundance: -; CDR3aa: ASSIEGAGTGELF
j_gene: TRBJ1-6; v_gene: TRBV4-1; abundance: -; CDR3aa: ASSHTSRDGTLH
j_gene: TRBJ2-2; v_gene: TRBV14; abundance: -; CDR3aa: ASSHPGDSGNTGELF
j_gene: TRBJ2-1; v_gene: TRBV18; abundance: once; CDR3aa: ASSPARGGINNEQF
j_gene: TRBJ2-2; v_gene: TRBV7-9; abundance: -; CDR3aa: ASSPNYQGRLAGELF
j_gene: TRBJ2-7; v_gene: TRBV29-1; abundance: -; CDR3aa: SVTASYEQY
j_gene: TRBJ1-3; v_gene: TRBV9; abundance: once; CDR3aa: ASSVKPQGHGNTIY
j_gene: TRBJ2-3; v_gene: TRBV30; abundance: -; CDR3aa: AWSVSAGATQY
j_gene: TRBJ2-1; v_gene: TRBV7-8; abundance: -; CDR3aa: ASSPRSQAGEQF
j_gene: TRBJ2-7; v_gene: TRBV20-1; abundance: -; CDR3aa: SASSAGGYEQY
j_gene: TRBJ2-7; v_gene: TRBV18; abundance: -; CDR3aa: ASSPTVGTDSYEQY
j_gene: TRBJ2-7; v_gene: TRBV6-2/TRBV6-3; abundance: -; CDR3aa: ASSLPPGTGAYEQY
j_gene: TRBJ1-1; v_gene: TRBV27; abundance: -; CDR3aa: ASSFGRALNTEAF
j_gene: TRBJ2-1; v_gene: TRBV4-1; abundance: -; CDR3aa: ASSRRLAPDYEQF
j_gene: TRBJ2-2; v_gene: TRBV10-2; abundance: -; CDR3aa: ASSGGSGGELF
j_gene: TRBJ1-2; v_gene: TRBV5-1; abundance: -; CDR3aa: ASSLGPNYGYT
j_gene: TRBJ1-5; v_gene: TRBV12-3/TRBV12-4; abundance: -; CDR3aa: ASKSEKRPQH
j_gene: TRBJ2-1; v_gene: TRBV18; abundance: -; CDR3aa: ASSQQGGLDEQF
j_gene: TRBJ2-2; v_gene: TRBV29-1; abundance: once; CDR3aa: SVGAGVSAGELF
j_gene: TRBJ2-1; v_gene: TRBV5-1; abundance: -; CDR3aa: ASSLGTPYNEQF